A single sample is the source of the 22 T cell receptor beta chains below, sequenced in a study of cytomegalovirus exposure and HLA in healthy donors. Assay used: immunoSEQ multiplex PCR; TCRdb lists only in-frame clones, some missing. The sample yields fewer than 200,000 clones, 85% to 90% seen once. The sequenced sample consisted of PBMCs. The source of these receptors is a man younger than 35 in good health and CMV-seropositive.

V and J are TRBV6-1 and TRBJ2-2; D perhaps matches TRBD2 (6 bases). Per the germline V gene, CDR1 is MNHNS and CDR2 is SASEGT. This CDR3 region has 14 residues. Deletions cut 1 base from V and 9 bases from J, with 12 bases between. CDR3 nucleotide sequence: TGTGCCAGCAGTGAAGTTAGACGGGGGAGGGAGCTGTTTTTT. Its protein is CASSEVRRGRELFF.

This clone was seen only a few times. V is TRBV15 and J is TRBJ1-5; 10 bases fit TRBD1. The junction had 14 bases not matched to a gene; V was cut back by 0 bases and J by 0 bases. Germline CDR1 is LNHNV and CDR2 is YYDKDF (reference sequence). The CDR3 runs to 21 residues. CDR3 region: CATSRDLTGTGEGYSNQPQHF. The DNA of the CDR3 is TGTGCCACCAGCAGAGATCTAACGGGGACAGGGGAGGGCTATAGCAATCAGCCCCAGCATTTT.

This clone was seen just once. V and J are TRBV5-6 and TRBJ2-3, with a weak D call TRBD2 (5 bases). Germline lookup yields CDR1 SGHDT and CDR2 YYEEEE. Between the trimmed V and J ends, which lost 4 bases and 14 bases, there was a span of 23 bases. This CDR3 has 14 amino acids. The DNA of the CDR3 is TGTGCCAGCAGCAACATCGCCCGGACTTATTCAGGGTATTTT. The encoded protein is CASSNIARTYSGYF.

This sequence joins TRBV7-8 and TRBJ2-7; tentative D call: TRBD1 (6 bases). The CDR3 covers 15 residues. Germline V CDR1 and CDR2: SGHVS, FQNEAQ. The V end lost 1 base, the J end lost 7 bases, and 17 bases lay between the germline ends. The CDR3 sequence: CASSLEGTRGREQYF. The CDR3 DNA follows: TGTGCCAGCAGCTTAGAAGGGACAAGGGGTCGGGAGCAGTACTTC.

As DNA, the CDR3 is TGCGCCAGCAGCCGAACACTAGCGGGGGCCTTCGAGCAGTACTTC. Encoded protein: CASSRTLAGAFEQYF. The chain is built from TRBV4-1 and TRBJ2-7; the match to TRBD2 covers 11 bases. With 4 bases clipped from V and 6 bases from J, the junction kept 8 bases outside the gene matches. This CDR3 is 15 amino acids long. Germline V gene data show CDR1 as MGHRA and CDR2 as YSYEKL.

V gene TRBV19 combines with J gene TRBJ1-5; D not certain. Germline V lookup: CDR1 LNHDA, CDR2 SQIVND (reference sequence). Deletions cut 5 bases from V and 3 bases from J, with 14 bases between. CDR3 length: 15 residues. The CDR3 DNA sequence: TGTGCCAGTAGTTTAGTAGGGAGTTCCAATCAGCCCCAGCATTTT. It encodes CASSLVGSSNQPQHF.

This clone came up a few times. The sample holds other DNA sequences that translate to the same CDR3. The chain joins TRBV5-1 to TRBJ1-1; possibly TRBD1 for D (5 bases). Germline CDR1 SGHRS, CDR2 YFSETQ. V was pared by 0 bases and J by 5 bases, with 11 bases between. The CDR3 runs 14 residues. DNA of the CDR3: TGCGCCAGCAGCTTGGCGGGGGGTTATACTGAAGCTTTCTTT. It is translated as CASSLAGGYTEAFF.

The V and J genes are TRBV19 and TRBJ2-1, with a weak D call TRBD1 (6 bases). The CDR3 loop spans 16 amino acids. Trimming took 0 bases from V and 0 from J, leaving 9 bases between them. The germline V gene encodes CDR1 LNHDA and CDR2 SQIVND (reference sequence). The DNA of the CDR3 is TGTGCCAGTAGTATAGATCAGGGGAGCTCCTACAATGAGCAGTTCTTC. Translated, it gives CASSIDQGSSYNEQFF.

This clone was seen once. The V call is TRBV6-5, the J call TRBJ2-7, with 8 bases that match TRBD1. The germline gives CDR1 MNHEY, CDR2 SVGAGI. The ends lost 8 bases at V and 0 bases at J; junction bases unmatched: 3. This CDR3 contains 13 residues. CDR3 region: CASRDRSSYEQYF. The CDR3 DNA reads as TGTGCCAGCCGGGACAGGAGCTCCTACGAGCAGTACTTC.

The chain employs TRBV19 and TRBJ2-1, with 7 bases lining up with TRBD2. Germline assignment: CDR1 LNHDA and CDR2 SQIVND (reference sequence). V shed 8 bases, J shed 6 bases, and the junction held 10 bases outside the gene matches. This CDR3 region has 14 residues. As DNA, the CDR3 is TGTGCCAGTCATGGCCTAGCGGCCTCCAATGAGCAGTTCTTC. This codes for CASHGLAASNEQFF.

This clone came up once. This chain links TRBV28 with TRBJ1-5, with TRBD1 identical over 9 bases. V shed 6 bases, J shed 3 bases, and the junction held 6 bases outside the gene matches. In germline, CDR1 is MDHEN, CDR2 SYDVKM. The CDR3 is 15 amino acids. The CDR3 spells CASRMGQGYNQPQHF. CDR3 DNA: TGTGCCAGCAGAATGGGACAGGGTTACAATCAGCCCCAGCATTTT.

In its sample, this clone was seen a few times. The chain uses TRBV9 and TRBJ2-5; tentative D call: TRBD1 (5 bases). V lost 0 bases, J lost 5 bases, and 20 bases lay in between. CDR3 length equals 17 residues. Germline CDR1 and CDR2: SGDLS and YYNGEE. CDR3 in amino acids: CASSVDDSTASGETQYF. The CDR3 nucleotides read TGTGCCAGCAGCGTAGATGATTCGACAGCGAGTGGGGAGACCCAGTACTTC.

The chain recombines TRBV11-2 with TRBJ2-7, with TRBD2 identical over 10 bases. V gave up 5 bases and J gave up 3 bases; unmatched junction bases: 7. Germline V lookup: CDR1 SGHAT, CDR2 FQNNGV. This CDR3 has 15 residues. CDR3 DNA sequence: TGTGCCAGCAGCGACGGGACTAGCGTTCTCTACGAGCAGTACTTC. Protein product: CASSDGTSVLYEQYF.

This clone was counted a single time. This chain connects TRBV6-1 to TRBJ1-2; D might be TRBD1 (5 bases). CDR3 length equals 13 residues. V lost 4 bases and J lost 1, with 7 bases in between. The germline CDR1 and CDR2 sequences are MNHNS and SASEGT. CDR3 loop: CASSVRGNYGYTF. The CDR3 bases are TGTGCCAGCAGTGTAAGGGGTAACTATGGCTACACCTTC.

This chain uses TRBV9 with TRBJ2-7, with a weak D call TRBD2 (6 bases). V lost 4 bases, J lost 2 bases, and 16 bases lay in between. The CDR3 runs to 15 residues. Germline V gene lookup returns CDR1 SGDLS and CDR2 YYNGEE. CDR3 in amino acids: CASSPMGGLAYEQYF. CDR3 coding DNA: TGTGCCAGCAGCCCCATGGGGGGACTGGCCTACGAGCAGTACTTC.

This rearrangement joins TRBV4-1 to TRBJ2-7; 11 bases are a match to TRBD2. Trimming took 1 base from V and 3 from J; bases not matched to a gene: 2. Per the germline V gene, CDR1 is MGHRA and CDR2 is YSYEKL. This CDR3 region has 15 residues. CDR3 loop: CASSQVTSGNYEQYF. The CDR3 DNA reads as TGCGCCAGCAGCCAAGTGACTAGCGGGAACTACGAGCAGTACTTC.

This chain links TRBV2 with TRBJ1-1; 7 bases agree with TRBD1. J lost 6 bases, V lost 4 bases, and 5 bases had no gene match. The CDR3 is 13 amino acids. Germline lookup yields CDR1 SNHLY and CDR2 FYNNEI. The CDR3 loop reads CASSVGQAAEAFF. DNA for the CDR3: TGTGCCAGCAGTGTAGGACAGGCGGCTGAAGCTTTCTTT.

This clone has just one count. The chain carries TRBV28 and TRBJ2-7, with a possible D match to TRBD1 (6 bases). CDR3 size: 17 residues. In germline, CDR1 is MDHEN, CDR2 SYDVKM. Trimming cost V 1 base and J 2 bases, with 18 bases left between them. The chain's CDR3 is CASSLSPADRTPYEQYF. CDR3 sequence (DNA): TGTGCCAGCAGTTTATCCCCCGCAGACAGGACTCCCTACGAGCAGTACTTC.

This clone was found a few times. The chain has TRBV4-2 and TRBJ2-7; 9 bases line up with TRBD2. The V gene's germline CDR1 is LGHNA and CDR2 YNFKEQ. CDR3 length: 13 amino acids. V shed 2 bases, J shed 4 bases, and the junction held 0 bases outside the gene matches. For the CDR3, the DNA is TGTGCCAGCAGCCAACTAGCGGGATACGAGCAGTACTTC. Translated, it gives CASSQLAGYEQYF.

This chain connects TRBV7-2 to TRBJ2-3; 8 bases line up with TRBD1. The CDR3 is made up of 16 amino acids. After removal of 5 bases from V and 13 bases from J, the junction contained 20 bases not matched to a gene. Germline V gene lookup returns CDR1 SGHTA and CDR2 FQGNSA. The CDR3 here is CASSPSRQGIITTEYF. CDR3 sequence (DNA): TGTGCCAGCAGCCCGTCCCGACAGGGGATAATTACGACGGAGTATTTT.

This clone was counted only a few times. The V gene is TRBV28, the J gene TRBJ1-2; perhaps TRBD1 as D (5 bases). V shed 3 bases and J shed 5 bases, with 7 bases lying between them. This CDR3 has 12 amino acids. Per the germline V gene, CDR1 is MDHEN and CDR2 is SYDVKM. The chain's CDR3 is CASSFKGYGYTF. In nucleotides, the CDR3 is TGTGCCAGCAGTTTTAAGGGGTATGGCTACACCTTC.

The chain is built from TRBV27 and TRBJ2-3, with a tentative D call TRBD2 (6 bases). Germline V gene lookup returns CDR1 MNHEY and CDR2 SMNVEV (reference sequence). CDR3 size: 13 residues. V lost 1 base to trimming and J lost 6 bases, with 8 bases between them. CDR3 DNA sequence: TGTGCCAGCAGTTTATGGGGGGATGATACGCAGTATTTT. It translates to CASSLWGDDTQYF.